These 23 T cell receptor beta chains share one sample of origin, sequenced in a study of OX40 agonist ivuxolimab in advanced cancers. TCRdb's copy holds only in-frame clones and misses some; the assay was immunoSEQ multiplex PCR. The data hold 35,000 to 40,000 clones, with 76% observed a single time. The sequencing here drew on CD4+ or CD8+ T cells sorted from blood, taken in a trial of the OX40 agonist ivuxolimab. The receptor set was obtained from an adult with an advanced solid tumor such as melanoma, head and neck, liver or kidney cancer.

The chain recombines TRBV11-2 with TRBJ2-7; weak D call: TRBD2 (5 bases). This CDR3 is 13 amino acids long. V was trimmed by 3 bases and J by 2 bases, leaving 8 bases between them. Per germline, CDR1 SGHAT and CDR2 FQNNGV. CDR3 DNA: TGTGCCAGCAGCTTTGCCGGGGCCTACGAGCAGTACTTC. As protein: CASSFAGAYEQYF.

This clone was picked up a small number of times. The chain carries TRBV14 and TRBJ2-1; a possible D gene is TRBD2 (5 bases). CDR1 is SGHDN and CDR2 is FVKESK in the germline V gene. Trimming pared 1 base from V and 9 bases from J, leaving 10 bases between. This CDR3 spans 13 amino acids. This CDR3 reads CASSQVGGAEQFF. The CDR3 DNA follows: TGTGCCAGCAGCCAAGTTGGAGGCGCTGAGCAGTTCTTC.

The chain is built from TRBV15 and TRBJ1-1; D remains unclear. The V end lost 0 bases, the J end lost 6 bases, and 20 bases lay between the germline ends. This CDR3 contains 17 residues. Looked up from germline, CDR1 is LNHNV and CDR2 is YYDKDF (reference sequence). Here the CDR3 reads CATSRDRSWVRAAEAFF. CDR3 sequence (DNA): TGTGCCACCAGCAGAGATCGAAGCTGGGTACGAGCCGCTGAAGCTTTCTTT.

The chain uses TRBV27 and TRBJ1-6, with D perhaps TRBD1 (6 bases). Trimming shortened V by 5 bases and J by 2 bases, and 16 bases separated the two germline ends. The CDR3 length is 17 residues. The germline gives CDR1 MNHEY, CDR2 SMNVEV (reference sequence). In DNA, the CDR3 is TGTGCCAGCAGTCCATCACAGGGTTGGGCCTATAATTCACCCCTCCACTTT. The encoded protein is CASSPSQGWAYNSPLHF.

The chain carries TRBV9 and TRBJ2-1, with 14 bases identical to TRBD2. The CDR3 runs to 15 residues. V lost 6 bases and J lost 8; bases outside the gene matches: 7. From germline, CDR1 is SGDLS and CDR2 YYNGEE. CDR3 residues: CASKKTSGGVDEQFF. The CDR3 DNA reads TGTGCCAGCAAGAAGACTAGCGGGGGGGTTGATGAGCAGTTCTTC.

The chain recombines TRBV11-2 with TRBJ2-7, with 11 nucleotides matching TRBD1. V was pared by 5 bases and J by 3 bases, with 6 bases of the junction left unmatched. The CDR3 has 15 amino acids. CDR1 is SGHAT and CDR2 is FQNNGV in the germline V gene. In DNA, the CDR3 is TGTGCCAGCAGCATCGGGACAGGGGGTTACTACGAGCAGTACTTC. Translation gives CASSIGTGGYYEQYF.

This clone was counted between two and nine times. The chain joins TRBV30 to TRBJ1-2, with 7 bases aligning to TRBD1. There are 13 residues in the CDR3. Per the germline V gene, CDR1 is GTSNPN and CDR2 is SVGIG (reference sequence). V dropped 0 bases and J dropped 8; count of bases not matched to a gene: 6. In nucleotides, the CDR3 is TGTGCCTGGAGTGTATCCAGGGGGAGCGGCTACACCTTC. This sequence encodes CAWSVSRGSGYTF.

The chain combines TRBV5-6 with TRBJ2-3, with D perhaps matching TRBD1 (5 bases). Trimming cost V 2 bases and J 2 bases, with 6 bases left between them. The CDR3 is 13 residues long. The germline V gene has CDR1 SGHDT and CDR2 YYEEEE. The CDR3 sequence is CASSLQVTDTQYF. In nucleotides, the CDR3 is TGTGCCAGCAGCTTACAGGTCACAGATACGCAGTATTTT.

The CDR3 loop reads CSVEGASRAAFF. In nucleotides, the CDR3 is TGCAGCGTTGAAGGGGCCTCGAGGGCAGCTTTCTTT. The chain combines TRBV29-1 with TRBJ1-1; D unclear. CDR1 is SQVTM and CDR2 is ANQGSEA in the germline V gene. The CDR3 contains 12 residues. Deletions cut 1 base from V and 10 bases from J, with 13 bases between.

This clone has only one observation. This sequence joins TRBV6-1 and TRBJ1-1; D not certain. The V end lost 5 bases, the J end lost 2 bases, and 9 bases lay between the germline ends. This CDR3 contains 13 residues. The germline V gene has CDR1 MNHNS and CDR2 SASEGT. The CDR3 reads CASSWGQNTEAFF. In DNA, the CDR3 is TGTGCCAGCAGTTGGGGTCAAAACACTGAAGCTTTCTTT.

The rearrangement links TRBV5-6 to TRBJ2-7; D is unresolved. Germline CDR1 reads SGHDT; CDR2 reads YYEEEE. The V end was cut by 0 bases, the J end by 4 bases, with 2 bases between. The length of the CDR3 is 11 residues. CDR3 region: CASSLGYEQYV. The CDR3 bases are TGTGCCAGCAGCTTGGGTTACGAGCAGTACGTC.

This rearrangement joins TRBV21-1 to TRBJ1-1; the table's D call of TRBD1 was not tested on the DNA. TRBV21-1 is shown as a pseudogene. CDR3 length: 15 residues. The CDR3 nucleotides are TGTGCCAGCATTACTACAGGGGGGTGGAACACTGAAGCTTTCTTT. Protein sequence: CASITTGGWNTEAFF.

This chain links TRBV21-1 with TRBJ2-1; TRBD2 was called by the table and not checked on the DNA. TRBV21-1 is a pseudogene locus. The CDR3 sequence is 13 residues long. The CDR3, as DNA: TGTGCCAGCGAATTTGGACTAGCGAGAGAGCAGTTCTTC. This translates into CASEFGLAREQFF.

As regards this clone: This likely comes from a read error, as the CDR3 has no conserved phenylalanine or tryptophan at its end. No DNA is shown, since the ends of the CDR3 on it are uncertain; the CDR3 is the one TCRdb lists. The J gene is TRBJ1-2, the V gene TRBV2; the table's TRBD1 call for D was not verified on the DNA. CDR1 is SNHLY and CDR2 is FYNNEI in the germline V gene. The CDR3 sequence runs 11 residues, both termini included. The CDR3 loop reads CASSGADRSNL.

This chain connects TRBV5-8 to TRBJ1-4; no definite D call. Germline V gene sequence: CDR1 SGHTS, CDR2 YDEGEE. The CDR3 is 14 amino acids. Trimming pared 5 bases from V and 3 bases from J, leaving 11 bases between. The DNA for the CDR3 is TGTGCCAGCAGACATCGTACGGCTAATGAAAAACTGTTTTTT. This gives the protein CASRHRTANEKLFF.

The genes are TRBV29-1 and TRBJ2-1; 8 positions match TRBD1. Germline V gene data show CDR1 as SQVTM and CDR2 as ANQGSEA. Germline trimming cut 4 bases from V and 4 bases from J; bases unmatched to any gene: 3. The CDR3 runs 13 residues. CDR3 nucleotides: TGCAGCGTTGGTGACAGGGGATACAATGAGCAGTTCTTC. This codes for CSVGDRGYNEQFF.

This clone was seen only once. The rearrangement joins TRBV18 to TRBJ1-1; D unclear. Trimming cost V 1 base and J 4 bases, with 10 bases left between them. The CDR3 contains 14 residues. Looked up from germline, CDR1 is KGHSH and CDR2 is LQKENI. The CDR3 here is CASSPQGRSTEAFF. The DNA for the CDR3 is TGTGCCAGCTCACCACAGGGTCGTAGCACTGAAGCTTTCTTT. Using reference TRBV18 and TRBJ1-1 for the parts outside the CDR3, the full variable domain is NAGVMQNPRHLVRRRGQEARLRCSPMKGHSHVYWYRQLPEEGLKFMVYLQKENIIDESGMPKERFSAEFPKEGPSILRIQQVVRGDSAAYFCASSPQGRSTEAFFGQGTRLTVV.

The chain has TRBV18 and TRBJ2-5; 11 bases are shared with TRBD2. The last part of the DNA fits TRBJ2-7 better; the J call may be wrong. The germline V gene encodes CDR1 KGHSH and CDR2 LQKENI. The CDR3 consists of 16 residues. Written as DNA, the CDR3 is TGTGCCAGCACGAATGGACTAGCGGGCACATCCTACGAGCAGTACTTC. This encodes CASTNGLAGTSYEQYF.

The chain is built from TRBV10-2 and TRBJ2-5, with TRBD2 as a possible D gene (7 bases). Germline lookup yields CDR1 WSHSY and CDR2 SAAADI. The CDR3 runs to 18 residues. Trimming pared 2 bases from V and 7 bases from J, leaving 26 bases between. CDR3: CASSEAVSGGGRRVTQYF. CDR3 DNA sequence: TGCGCCAGCAGTGAGGCCGTTTCTGGCGGGGGCCGCCGGGTGACCCAGTACTTC.

The CDR3 nucleotides are TGTGCCAGCAGACTAGGACAGGGCAAGACAGATACGCAGTATTTT. Encoded protein: CASRLGQGKTDTQYF. The V gene is TRBV6-6, the J gene TRBJ2-3, with 8 bases aligning to TRBD1. V lost 6 bases to trimming and J lost 3 bases; unmatched junction nucleotides: 8. This CDR3 has 15 residues. Germline V gene data show CDR1 as MNHNY and CDR2 as SVGAGI (reference sequence).

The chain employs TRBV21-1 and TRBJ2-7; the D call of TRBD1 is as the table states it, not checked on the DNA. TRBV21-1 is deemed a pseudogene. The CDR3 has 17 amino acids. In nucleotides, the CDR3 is TGTGCCAGCAGCAACCTGCCGGGACAGGACAGGGGCCACGAGCAGTACGTC. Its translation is CASSNLPGQDRGHEQYV.

CDR3 region: CASSVGGIRQGGYTF. Here the CDR3 DNA reads TGTGCCAGCAGCGTAGGAGGGATAAGACAAGGCGGCTACACCTTC. The rearrangement links TRBV9 to TRBJ1-2; D not resolved. Per the germline V gene, CDR1 is SGDLS and CDR2 is YYNGEE. Trimming removed 0 bases from V and 8 bases from J, with 17 bases in between. This CDR3 contains 15 residues.

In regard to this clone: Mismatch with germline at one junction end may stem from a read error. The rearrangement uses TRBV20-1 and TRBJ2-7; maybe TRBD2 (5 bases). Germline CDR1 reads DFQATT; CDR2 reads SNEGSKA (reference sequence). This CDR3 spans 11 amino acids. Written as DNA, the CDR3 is TGCGGTGCTGACGGGGACTACGAGCAGTACTTC. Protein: CGADGDYEQYF.